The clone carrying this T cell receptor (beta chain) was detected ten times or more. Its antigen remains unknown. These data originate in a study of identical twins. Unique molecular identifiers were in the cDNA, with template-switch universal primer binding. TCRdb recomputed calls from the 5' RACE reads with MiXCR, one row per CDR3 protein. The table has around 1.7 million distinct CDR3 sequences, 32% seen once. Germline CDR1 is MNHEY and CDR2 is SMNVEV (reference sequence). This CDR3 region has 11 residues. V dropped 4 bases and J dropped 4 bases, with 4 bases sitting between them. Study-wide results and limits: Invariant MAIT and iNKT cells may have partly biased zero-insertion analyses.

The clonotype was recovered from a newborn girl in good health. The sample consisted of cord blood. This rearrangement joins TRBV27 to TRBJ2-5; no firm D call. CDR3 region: CASSWGETQYF. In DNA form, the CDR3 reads TGTGCCAGCAGTTGGGGAGAGACCCAGTACTTC.